Below, 23 T cell receptor beta chains from the same sample are listed, as sequenced in a study of T cell changes during pregnancy in multiple sclerosis. The repertoire was sequenced with immunoSEQ multiplex PCR; TCRdb's copy has only in-frame clones and lacks some. This sample yields about 100,000 clones, of which roughly 90% are seen a single time; roughly 2% belongs to the top ten. Sequencing was performed on peripheral blood, taken after pregnancy. All receptors derive from a female donor with multiple sclerosis, enrolled in a pregnancy study.

The chain joins TRBV7-3 to TRBJ2-2; 7 positions agree with TRBD1. Trimming at V came to 2 bases and at J to 7 bases, leaving 7 bases not matched to a gene. Germline V CDR1 and CDR2: SGHTA, FQGTGA. The CDR3 is 15 amino acids. The CDR3 DNA is TGTGCCAGCAGCTTATCCGGGACAGCCTACGGGGAGCTGTTTTTT. This translates into CASSLSGTAYGELFF.

This chain joins TRBV15 and TRBJ2-3; 14 nucleotides agree with TRBD2. The CDR3 has 17 residues. CDR1 LNHNV and CDR2 YYDKDF come from the germline V gene (reference sequence). J gave up 6 bases and V 4 bases, and 9 bases lay outside the gene matches. The CDR3 protein is CATSKKLGTSGSDTQYF. The CDR3 bases are TGTGCCACCAGCAAGAAATTGGGGACTAGCGGGAGTGATACGCAGTATTTT.

The chain has TRBV6-1 and TRBJ1-1; possibly TRBD1 for D (5 bases). Germline V gene data show CDR1 as MNHNS and CDR2 as SASEGT. Trimming left V 11 bases short and J 1 base short, with 17 bases between. This CDR3 has 14 amino acids. The CDR3 sequence is CAPLGGTPNTEAFF. CDR3 nucleotide sequence: TGTGCCCCACTGGGAGGGACTCCGAACACTGAAGCTTTCTTT.

The chain joins TRBV27 to TRBJ1-1, with 7 bases that match TRBD1. Germline trimming cut 2 bases from V and 1 base from J; bases unmatched to any gene: 1. CDR3 length: 14 amino acids. From germline, CDR1 is MNHEY and CDR2 SMNVEV (reference sequence). CDR3 in amino acids: CASSLDRANTEAFF. The CDR3 nucleotides are TGTGCCAGCAGTTTAGACAGGGCGAACACTGAAGCTTTCTTT.

This chain connects TRBV23-1 to TRBJ1-5; TRBD1 matches 7 bases. TRBV23-1 is flagged as an ORF with uncertain function. With V trimmed by 2 bases and J by 6 bases, 19 bases remained unmatched. The CDR3 length is 19 residues. This chain's CDR3 is CASSQPKYESQGGRQPQHF. CDR3 sequence (DNA): TGCGCCAGCAGTCAACCCAAATACGAGAGCCAGGGGGGACGTCAGCCCCAGCATTTT.

This clone showed up just a few times. The J gene is TRBJ2-7, the V gene TRBV5-1; perhaps TRBD1 as D (7 bases). Per the germline V gene, CDR1 is SGHRS and CDR2 is YFSETQ. This CDR3 has 15 amino acids. The V and J ends lost 2 bases and 4 bases respectively, with 16 bases between them. This CDR3 is CASSLPRAGGYEQYF. The CDR3 nucleotides read TGCGCCAGCAGCTTACCCCGGGCAGGGGGGTACGAGCAGTACTTC.

The V and J genes are TRBV21-1 and TRBJ2-5; the table's D call of TRBD2 was not tested on the DNA. TRBV21-1 is a pseudogene locus. CDR3 size: 19 residues. The CDR3 region has the DNA TGTGCCAGCAGCAAAGATCGAGCGGGGGGCCATATACCGTCGGAGACCCAGTACTTC. Encoded protein: CASSKDRAGGHIPSETQYF.

J is TRBJ2-5 and V is TRBV11-2; D is possibly TRBD1 (5 bases). Trimming took 5 bases from V and 2 from J, leaving 9 bases between them. Germline V gives CDR1 SGHAT, CDR2 FQNNGV. This CDR3 is built from 13 residues. The CDR3 region is CASSTRQQETQYF. DNA for the CDR3: TGTGCCAGCAGCACCAGACAGCAAGAGACCCAGTACTTC.

The rearrangement uses TRBV30 and TRBJ2-1; D is perhaps TRBD1 (5 bases). The CDR3 is made up of 17 amino acids. Looked up from germline, CDR1 is GTSNPN and CDR2 is SVGIG (reference sequence). Trimming removed 3 bases from V and 2 bases from J, with 20 bases in between. This chain's CDR3 is CAWSRRSGLSPYNEQFF. The CDR3 DNA reads as TGTGCCTGGAGCCGGAGATCAGGGTTATCGCCCTACAATGAGCAGTTCTTC.

The chain recombines TRBV6-5 with TRBJ2-7, with 9 bases aligning to TRBD2. The V gene end was trimmed by 2 bases and the J gene end by 5 bases; junction bases not matched to a gene: 7. The germline CDR1 and CDR2 sequences are MNHEY and SVGAGI. The CDR3 is made up of 15 amino acids. DNA of the CDR3: TGTGCCAGCAGTTACGGACTAGCGTTAAGGAACGAGCAGTACTTC. Translation gives CASSYGLALRNEQYF.

The V and J genes are TRBV30 and TRBJ1-3; D is unclear. CDR3 length equals 11 residues. Per the germline V gene, CDR1 is GTSNPN and CDR2 is SVGIG (reference sequence). Trimming removed 8 bases from V and 11 bases from J, with 16 bases in between. The CDR3 region has the DNA TGTGCCGAACAGAGCGGCATCTCCATATATTTT. Translating gives CAEQSGISIYF.

This CDR3 is CASSGGYPLASPLHF. As DNA, the CDR3 is TGTGCCAGCAGCGGGGGATACCCTTTAGCGTCACCCCTCCACTTT. The chain carries TRBV6-1 and TRBJ1-6; the D gene is possibly TRBD1 (5 bases). The V and J ends lost 6 bases and 10 bases respectively, with 19 bases between them. The CDR3 totals 15 residues. The germline V gene has CDR1 MNHNS and CDR2 SASEGT.

The gene calls are TRBV11-3 and TRBJ1-2, with D uncertain. This CDR3 has 12 amino acids. Per the germline V gene, CDR1 is SGHNT and CDR2 is YENEEA. V lost 1 base and J 7 bases, leaving 7 bases between the germline ends. Here the CDR3 reads CASSLGGFGYTF. The CDR3 nucleotides are TGTGCCAGCAGCTTAGGCGGGTTTGGCTACACCTTC.

The rearrangement joins TRBV18 to TRBJ2-1; 7 bases fit TRBD1. Germline assignment: CDR1 KGHSH and CDR2 LQKENI. V lost 2 bases, J lost 5 bases, and 9 bases stayed unmatched. The CDR3 spans 16 residues. Here the CDR3 reads CASSPWSQGVHNEQFF. CDR3 DNA: TGTGCCAGCTCACCATGGAGTCAGGGGGTTCACAATGAGCAGTTCTTC.

The chain joins TRBV18 to TRBJ1-3; D is undetermined. The CDR3 consists of 13 residues. In germline, CDR1 is KGHSH, CDR2 LQKENI. V was cut by 0 bases and J by 8 bases, with 8 bases left in between. CDR3 nucleotides: TGTGCCAGCTCACCACCGAGTGCGTACACCATATATTTT. Its translation is CASSPPSAYTIYF.

This clone has just a few counts. This chain uses TRBV20-1 with TRBJ1-1, with D possibly TRBD1 on 6 matching bases. In germline, CDR1 is DFQATT, CDR2 SNEGSKA (reference sequence). The CDR3 has 10 amino acids. V lost 8 bases to trimming and J lost 6 bases, with 10 bases between them. The CDR3: CSTGFPEAFF. As DNA, the CDR3 is TGCAGTACAGGGTTCCCTGAAGCTTTCTTT.

V and J are TRBV28 and TRBJ2-1, with 9 nucleotides matching TRBD1. Germline CDR1 is MDHEN and CDR2 is SYDVKM. The CDR3 has 16 amino acids. The junction had 8 bases not matched to a gene; V was cut back by 5 bases and J by 3 bases. The CDR3, as DNA: TGTGCCAGCAGTCCACGGGGGACAGGGAACTACAATGAGCAGTTCTTC. Translation gives CASSPRGTGNYNEQFF.

V gene TRBV7-2 combines with J gene TRBJ2-3, with D possibly being TRBD2 (5 bases). V was clipped by 5 bases and J by 2 bases, with 26 bases between them. Germline lookup yields CDR1 SGHTA and CDR2 FQGNSA. The CDR3 has 19 amino acids. CDR3 residues: CASSNRGQKIIGYTDTQYF. The CDR3 DNA follows: TGTGCCAGCAGCAATCGAGGGCAGAAGATAATAGGATACACAGATACGCAGTATTTT.

The rearrangement joins TRBV29-1 to TRBJ2-5; TRBD1 agrees at 10 bases. The germline V gene encodes CDR1 SQVTM and CDR2 ANQGSEA. Trimming took 5 bases from V and 2 from J; bases not matched to a gene: 8. The CDR3 length is 15 residues. The CDR3 spells CSVSETGGLQETQYF. The CDR3 coding sequence is TGCAGCGTTTCGGAGACAGGGGGCTTGCAAGAGACCCAGTACTTC.

This clone turned up a few times. This chain joins TRBV2 and TRBJ1-6, with a weak D call TRBD1 (6 bases). The CDR3 length is 15 residues. Germline V gives CDR1 SNHLY, CDR2 FYNNEI. The V end was cut by 7 bases, the J end by 7 bases, with 17 bases between. The CDR3 reads CASNPGHQRNSPLHF. The CDR3 DNA is TGTGCCAGCAATCCGGGACACCAACGAAATTCACCCCTCCACTTT.

The chain recombines TRBV9 with TRBJ2-5; 12 nucleotides agree with TRBD2. The germline CDR1 and CDR2 sequences are SGDLS and YYNGEE. CDR3 length: 16 residues. Trimming removed 5 bases from V and 4 bases from J; junction bases left unmatched: 9. Here the CDR3 DNA reads TGTGCCAGCAGTGTGACTAGCGGGGGCTGGGGAGAGACCCAGTACTTC. This translates into CASSVTSGGWGETQYF. The complete variable domain, with remaining parts taken from reference TRBV9 and TRBJ2-5, reads DSGVTQTPKHLITATGQRVTLRCSPRSGDLSVYWYQQSLDQGLQFLIQYYNGEERAKGNILERFSAQQFPDLHSELNLSSLELGDSALYFCASSVTSGGWGETQYFGPGTRLLVL.

The genes are TRBV7-2 and TRBJ2-7; 8 nucleotides line up with TRBD2. The V and J ends lost 1 base and 4 bases, in that order; junction bases with no gene match: 12. CDR3 length: 17 amino acids. Germline V gene lookup returns CDR1 SGHTA and CDR2 FQGNSA. Written as DNA, the CDR3 is TGTGCCAGCAGCTTAGGGGCCGGGTTAGCGGGGTTTTACGAGCAGTACTTC. Protein: CASSLGAGLAGFYEQYF.

J is TRBJ1-2 and V is TRBV10-3, with a weak D call TRBD1 (5 bases). The CDR3 has 14 residues. CDR1 is ENHRY and CDR2 is SYGVKD in the germline V gene. Trimming stripped 3 bases from V and 7 bases from J, with 15 bases between. DNA of the CDR3: TGTGCCATCAGTGACGGAACAGGCTCGGGTGGCTACACCTTC. This encodes CAISDGTGSGGYTF.